A selection of T cell receptor beta chains follows, all from one sample in a study of blood T cell repertoires in COVID-19. Data came from immunoSEQ multiplex PCR; TCRdb stores just in-frame clones and leaves some out. The sample holds approximately 270,000 clones; 91% are singletons and the top ten take 0.95% to 1.5%. Specimen: PBMCs or T cells enriched from blood (not recorded which). The receptors here all came from a human donor in a cohort exposed to, infected with or recovered from COVID-19 (not recorded which). The donor label of this sample is uncertain. Both conserved end residues are trimmed from each CDR3. Fields, in order: clone size, V gene, J gene, CDR3 protein. The listing skips clone size in some rows; elsewhere it reads once, few, many or a size class.

clone size: -
V gene: TRBV7-8
J gene: TRBJ1-1
CDR3 protein: ASSSPLGKVDMNTEAF

clone size: -
V gene: TRBV27
J gene: TRBJ1-5
CDR3 protein: ASRMDSGH

clone size: -
V gene: TRBV4-1
J gene: TRBJ1-2
CDR3 protein: ASSQVTGGDYGYT

clone size: -
V gene: TRBV25-1
J gene: TRBJ1-1
CDR3 protein: ASSGGQAEAF

clone size: -
V gene: TRBV9
J gene: TRBJ1-6
CDR3 protein: ASSVDPSSYNSPLH

clone size: -
V gene: TRBV18
J gene: TRBJ1-1
CDR3 protein: ASSQGALTEAF

clone size: -
V gene: TRBV19
J gene: TRBJ2-1
CDR3 protein: ASGRGDNEQF

clone size: -
V gene: TRBV19
J gene: TRBJ1-3
CDR3 protein: ASSISGLLGNTIY

clone size: -
V gene: TRBV21-1
J gene: TRBJ1-6
CDR3 protein: ASSKRTGVHSPLH

clone size: -
V gene: TRBV24-1
J gene: TRBJ2-2
CDR3 protein: ATSDGPFRQGDPGELF

clone size: -
V gene: TRBV27
J gene: TRBJ1-6
CDR3 protein: ASRRGQGTYNSPLH

clone size: -
V gene: TRBV2
J gene: TRBJ1-1
CDR3 protein: ASSGRRMNTEAF

clone size: few
V gene: TRBV21-1
J gene: TRBJ2-5
CDR3 protein: ASSPGRGRGQETQY

clone size: -
V gene: TRBV30
J gene: TRBJ1-2
CDR3 protein: AWRPRRYSYGYT

clone size: -
V gene: TRBV6-6
J gene: TRBJ1-2
CDR3 protein: ASSYNREYGYT

clone size: -
V gene: TRBV19
J gene: TRBJ1-6
CDR3 protein: ASSMSNSTPLH

clone size: -
V gene: TRBV27
J gene: TRBJ1-2
CDR3 protein: ATSDSYPNYGYT

clone size: few
V gene: TRBV4-3
J gene: TRBJ2-2
CDR3 protein: ASSHDRAVGELF

clone size: -
V gene: TRBV18
J gene: TRBJ2-2
CDR3 protein: ASSRDQGLNTGELF

clone size: -
V gene: TRBV7-9
J gene: TRBJ1-3
CDR3 protein: ASSSPEGGNTIY

clone size: few
V gene: TRBV2
J gene: TRBJ1-2
CDR3 protein: ASSEGQGRSGYT

clone size: -
V gene: TRBV7-2
J gene: TRBJ1-2
CDR3 protein: ASSPDGYGYT

clone size: -
V gene: TRBV25-1
J gene: TRBJ1-1
CDR3 protein: ASSDGTGANIGTEAF

clone size: -
V gene: TRBV6-5
J gene: TRBJ2-7
CDR3 protein: AGLPGHPYEQY

clone size: -
V gene: TRBV2
J gene: TRBJ1-2
CDR3 protein: ASSEGLPLVYGYT

clone size: -
V gene: TRBV2
J gene: TRBJ1-1
CDR3 protein: ASIRYGWYEAF

clone size: -
V gene: TRBV7-3
J gene: TRBJ1-1
CDR3 protein: ASSLTRGKPAHTEAF

clone size: -
V gene: TRBV7-9
J gene: TRBJ2-1
CDR3 protein: ASSPQILAGGPGEQF

clone size: -
V gene: TRBV10-3
J gene: TRBJ1-2
CDR3 protein: AISEGTGFERYT

clone size: -
V gene: TRBV11-2
J gene: TRBJ2-1
CDR3 protein: ASSPIRGGRGEQF

clone size: -
V gene: TRBV5-1
J gene: TRBJ1-1
CDR3 protein: ASSGQYEAF

clone size: -
V gene: TRBV2
J gene: TRBJ1-2
CDR3 protein: ASTSTGLKANYGYT

clone size: -
V gene: TRBV25-1
J gene: TRBJ1-1
CDR3 protein: ASSWGRDTEAF

clone size: -
V gene: TRBV2
J gene: TRBJ2-5
CDR3 protein: ASSEALRVSELQETQY

clone size: -
V gene: TRBV6-5
J gene: TRBJ1-1
CDR3 protein: ATTGLVNTEAF

clone size: -
V gene: TRBV19
J gene: TRBJ2-3
CDR3 protein: ASSILSDTQY

clone size: -
V gene: TRBV15
J gene: TRBJ2-7
CDR3 protein: ATSRATPQQAPNEQY

clone size: -
V gene: TRBV30
J gene: TRBJ2-1
CDR3 protein: AWRGGYNEQF

clone size: -
V gene: TRBV27
J gene: TRBJ2-7
CDR3 protein: ASSLGAGSPSYEQY

clone size: -
V gene: TRBV21-1
J gene: TRBJ2-2
CDR3 protein: ASSKEGTGGNANTGELF

clone size: once
V gene: TRBV15
J gene: TRBJ2-7
CDR3 protein: ATSRDQREFYEQY

clone size: -
V gene: TRBV11-2
J gene: TRBJ1-1
CDR3 protein: ASSFSRTEMNTEAF

clone size: -
V gene: TRBV9
J gene: TRBJ2-3
CDR3 protein: ASSIRGSTDTQY

clone size: -
V gene: TRBV13
J gene: TRBJ1-2
CDR3 protein: ASSQLSDGYT

clone size: -
V gene: TRBV7-9
J gene: TRBJ2-2
CDR3 protein: ASSSRTGGASGELF

clone size: -
V gene: TRBV6-5
J gene: TRBJ2-2
CDR3 protein: ASSYSERGNTGELF

clone size: -
V gene: TRBV7-2
J gene: TRBJ2-5
CDR3 protein: ASSPHSGASQETQY

clone size: -
V gene: TRBV25-1
J gene: TRBJ2-3
CDR3 protein: ASSPGDSTDTQY

clone size: -
V gene: TRBV5-4
J gene: TRBJ2-3
CDR3 protein: ASSMAGPQGTDTQY

clone size: -
V gene: TRBV25-1
J gene: TRBJ1-1
CDR3 protein: ASSESRTFAEAF

clone size: -
V gene: TRBV6-5
J gene: TRBJ1-1
CDR3 protein: ASSYLGRGMNTEAF

clone size: -
V gene: TRBV25-1
J gene: TRBJ1-1
CDR3 protein: ASSEWSWTGNFEAF

clone size: -
V gene: TRBV18
J gene: TRBJ2-1
CDR3 protein: ASSPRAPGQGSPYEQF

clone size: -
V gene: TRBV2
J gene: TRBJ1-5
CDR3 protein: ASGGQGTGQPQH

clone size: few
V gene: TRBV7-2
J gene: TRBJ1-2
CDR3 protein: ASSPGQGAGYT

clone size: -
V gene: TRBV20-1
J gene: TRBJ1-1
CDR3 protein: SASPQIEAF

clone size: -
V gene: TRBV4-1
J gene: TRBJ1-6
CDR3 protein: ASSQDQGAKSPLH